The 28 T cell receptor beta chains presented below share a single source sample, sequenced in a study of CD8+ T cells in alopecia areata. Once RNA had been extracted, it was reverse transcribed into cDNA to act as the sequencing template. Clones were read by immunoSEQ multiplex PCR, and TCRdb kept only the in-frame ones, dropping some. The table shows about 150,000 clones, with around half occurring only once. The sample here was CD8+ T cells sorted from blood, taken at week 0. Receptor source: a human donor with alopecia areata.

The gene calls are TRBV7-9 and TRBJ1-2, with unresolved D. Germline V gives CDR1 SEHNR, CDR2 FQNEAQ (reference sequence). Deletions cut 7 bases from V and 0 bases from J, with 9 bases between. The CDR3 runs 13 residues. CDR3 nucleotides: TGTGCCAGCACCGAGACACCTAACTATGGCTACACCTTC. Translation gives CASTETPNYGYTF.

This clone occurred once. The rearrangement joins TRBV19 to TRBJ1-1, with 8 bases identical to TRBD1. Germline V lookup: CDR1 LNHDA, CDR2 SQIVND (reference sequence). CDR3 length equals 13 residues. V was pared by 2 bases and J by 7 bases, with 3 bases of the junction left unmatched. The CDR3 protein is CASSIQGAGEAFF. The CDR3 DNA reads TGTGCCAGTAGTATACAGGGGGCGGGTGAAGCTTTCTTT.

V is TRBV30 and J is TRBJ1-1; D ambiguous. From germline, CDR1 is GTSNPN and CDR2 SVGIG (reference sequence). With 2 bases removed from V and 5 bases from J, the gap between germline ends came to 27 bases. The CDR3 loop spans 18 amino acids. The CDR3 protein is CAWSRSLDLDRLGTEAFF. CDR3 DNA: TGTGCCTGGAGTCGAAGTTTAGACCTGGACCGCCTCGGAACTGAAGCTTTCTTT.

This sequence joins TRBV7-2 and TRBJ2-7; D not certain. Deletions cut 5 bases from V and 0 bases from J, with 5 bases between. The CDR3 is 12 residues long. Germline CDR1 and CDR2: SGHTA and FQGNSA. This chain's CDR3 is CASSPLSYEQYF. In DNA form, the CDR3 reads TGTGCCAGCAGCCCTCTCTCCTACGAGCAGTACTTC.

The rearrangement uses TRBV7-3 and TRBJ2-1, with D tentatively TRBD2 (5 bases). The CDR3 is 13 residues long. Germline CDR1 is SGHTA and CDR2 is FQGTGA. The V end was cut by 6 bases, the J end by 8 bases, with 14 bases between. The CDR3 DNA sequence: TGTGCCAGCAGTCATTATGCGGGCGATGAGCAGTTCTTC. Its protein is CASSHYAGDEQFF.

In its sample, this clone was seen a few times. The CDR3 here is CASSLAGWNYEQYF. CDR3 nucleotides: TGTGCCAGCAGCTTGGCCGGCTGGAACTACGAGCAGTACTTC. J is TRBJ2-7 and V is TRBV5-6; D unclear. Between the trimmed V and J ends, which lost 0 bases and 3 bases, there was a span of 10 bases. Germline-derived CDR1 and CDR2 are SGHDT and YYEEEE. The CDR3 covers 14 residues.

The chain carries TRBV30 and TRBJ2-5; TRBD1 aligns across 8 bases. Unmatched junction bases numbered 5, after V lost 4 bases and J lost 4 bases. This CDR3 has 13 amino acids. Per germline, CDR1 GTSNPN and CDR2 SVGIG (reference sequence). The DNA for the CDR3 is TGTGCCTGGATCTTAGGACAGGGAGAGACCCAGTACTTC. Translation gives CAWILGQGETQYF. Complete variable domain (other parts from reference TRBV30 and TRBJ2-5): SQTIHQWPATLVQPVGSPLSLECTVEGTSNPNLYWYRQAAGRGLQLLFYSVGIGQISSEVPQNLSASRPQDRQFILSSKKLLLSDSGFYLCAWILGQGETQYFGPGTRLLVL.

This clone was seen repeatedly, ten times or more. The chain combines TRBV15 with TRBJ2-5; TRBD2 agrees at 9 bases. CDR3 length: 16 residues. Germline CDR1 is LNHNV and CDR2 is YYDKDF (reference sequence). V trimming: 2 bases; J trimming: 5 bases; junction bases outside the gene matches: 9. CDR3 sequence: CATSRRLAGLGETQYF. The CDR3 bases are TGTGCCACCAGCAGACGGCTAGCGGGGCTCGGGGAGACCCAGTACTTC.

There are a few counts of this clone. This rearrangement joins TRBV7-9 to TRBJ2-3, with D maybe TRBD2 (6 bases). The CDR3 loop spans 16 amino acids. Trimming took 1 base from V and 1 from J, leaving 12 bases between them. In germline, CDR1 is SEHNR, CDR2 FQNEAQ (reference sequence). The CDR3 loop is CASSLGMGGGTDTQYF. The CDR3 nucleotides read TGTGCCAGCAGCTTAGGAATGGGCGGGGGCACAGATACGCAGTATTTT. Together with reference TRBV7-9 and TRBJ2-3, the CDR3 gives the full variable domain: DTGVSQNPRHKITKRGQNVTFRCDPISEHNRLYWYRQTLGQGPEFLTYFQNEAQLEKSRLLSDRFSAERPKGSFSTLEIQRTEQGDSAMYLCASSLGMGGGTDTQYFGPGTRLTVL.

Worth noting for this clone: Other DNA sequences of this sample code for an identical CDR3. This sequence joins TRBV30 and TRBJ2-1, with D unresolved. Germline lookup yields CDR1 GTSNPN and CDR2 SVGIG (reference sequence). The CDR3 loop spans 14 amino acids. V was clipped by 2 bases and J by 1 base, with 9 bases between them. The CDR3 DNA follows: TGTGCCTGGAGTTTCGGAGATTCCTACAATGAGCAGTTCTTC. The encoded protein is CAWSFGDSYNEQFF.

This chain joins TRBV5-1 and TRBJ1-1; D not resolved. V lost 0 bases and J 7 bases, leaving 4 bases between the germline ends. The germline gives CDR1 SGHRS, CDR2 YFSETQ. The CDR3 is 11 residues long. CDR3 coding DNA: TGCGCCAGCAGCTTGGGGTATGAAGCTTTCTTT. Translating gives CASSLGYEAFF.

The gene calls are TRBV5-1 and TRBJ2-7; unclear D gene. In germline, CDR1 is SGHRS, CDR2 YFSETQ. Trimming pared 3 bases from V and 2 bases from J, leaving 9 bases between. This CDR3 is 13 amino acids long. The DNA for the CDR3 is TGCGCCAGCAGCTCCGTGGGGACCTACGAGCAGTACTTC. Amino acids: CASSSVGTYEQYF.

The chain links TRBV10-3 to TRBJ2-7, with a weak D call TRBD1 (6 bases). Germline CDR1 ENHRY, CDR2 SYGVKD. V was trimmed by 0 bases and J by 9 bases, leaving 12 bases between them. The CDR3 runs to 13 residues. CDR3 coding DNA: TGTGCCATCAGTGAGTCCACCAAAGGGGGGCAGTACTTC. Protein product: CAISESTKGGQYF.

This chain joins TRBV2 and TRBJ2-7; 7 positions agree with TRBD1. V lost 5 bases to trimming and J lost 12 bases; unmatched junction nucleotides: 10. Germline V gives CDR1 SNHLY, CDR2 FYNNEI. The CDR3 runs to 12 residues. The CDR3 region has the DNA TGTGCCAGCAGTCCTATCGACAGGGTGGTGTACTTC. The encoded protein is CASSPIDRVVYF.

This clone occurred a few times. The J gene is TRBJ1-2, the V gene TRBV29-1; 9 nucleotides align to TRBD1. CDR1 and CDR2 from the germline V gene are SQVTM and ANQGSEA. J lost 5 bases, V lost 8 bases, and 6 bases had no gene match. This CDR3 has 12 amino acids. Written as DNA, the CDR3 is TGCAGCATCCGGACAGGGGATTATGGCTACACCTTC. Translated: CSIRTGDYGYTF. The full variable domain, in which reference TRBV29-1 and TRBJ1-2 provide the parts outside the CDR3, is SAVISQKPSRDICQRGTSLTIQCQVDSQVTMMFWYRQQPGQSLTLIATANQGSEATYESGFVIDKFPISRPNLTFSTLTVSNMSPEDSSIYLCSIRTGDYGYTFGSGTRLTVV.

Worth noting for this clone: A read error is possible here, since a much larger clone lies one base away. This sequence joins TRBV5-4 and TRBJ1-1; D gene unclear. Between the trimmed V and J ends, which lost 0 bases and 6 bases, there was a span of 3 bases. This CDR3 has 11 residues. The germline V gene has CDR1 SGHNT and CDR2 YYREEE (reference sequence). The CDR3 sequence: CASSLGSEAFF. CDR3 in DNA: TGTGCCAGCAGCTTGGGATCTGAAGCTTTCTTT.

The chain recombines TRBV29-1 with TRBJ1-2; D possibly corresponds to TRBD1 (6 bases). The length of the CDR3 is 13 residues. Trimming took off 0 bases at V and 4 bases at J, with 9 bases between the two ends. Germline CDR1 is SQVTM and CDR2 is ANQGSEA. CDR3 sequence reads: CSVEEGAGYGYTF. For the CDR3, the DNA is TGCAGCGTTGAAGAGGGGGCAGGCTATGGCTACACCTTC.

A note on this clone: This may arise from a read error, as a much more abundant clone is one base away. This CDR3 is CASSLGDNEQFF. DNA for the CDR3: TGTGCCAGCAGCTTAGGGGACAATGAGCAGTTCTTC. V and J are TRBV7-6 and TRBJ2-1, with D uncertain. V lost 1 base to trimming and J lost 5 bases, with 3 bases between them. Germline V gene lookup returns CDR1 SGHVS and CDR2 FNYEAQ. The CDR3 has 12 residues. Together with reference TRBV7-6 and TRBJ2-1, the CDR3 gives the full variable domain: GAGVSQSPRYKVTKRGQDVALRCDPISGHVSLYWYRQALGQGPEFLTYFNYEAQQDKSGLPNDRFSAERPEGSISTLTIQRTEQRDSAMYRCASSLGDNEQFFGPGTRLTVL.

This CDR3 is CAWSVGVYSNQPQHF. The DNA of the CDR3 is TGTGCCTGGAGTGTGGGTGTCTATAGCAATCAGCCCCAGCATTTT. The chain recombines TRBV30 with TRBJ1-5, with unresolved D. Germline CDR1 GTSNPN, CDR2 SVGIG (reference sequence). This CDR3 has 15 residues. Trimming pared 0 bases from V and 0 bases from J, leaving 9 bases between.

The chain has TRBV25-1 and TRBJ2-7; a weak D match, TRBD2 (6 bases). Deletions cut 3 bases from V and 5 bases from J, with 26 bases between. Germline loops: CDR1 MGHDK, CDR2 SYGVNS. The CDR3 has 18 amino acids. CDR3: CASSDPARTGGGRNEQYF. DNA for the CDR3: TGTGCCAGCAGTGATCCGGCGCGGACCGGGGGTGGGAGAAACGAGCAGTACTTC.

The chain combines TRBV27 with TRBJ1-6; D gene uncertain. The V gene lost 5 bases and the J gene lost 1 base, with 12 bases spanning the gap. Germline CDR1 reads MNHEY; CDR2 reads SMNVEV (reference sequence). The CDR3 has 16 amino acids. CDR3 residues: CASSTRAVSYNSPLHF. In DNA, the CDR3 is TGTGCCAGCAGTACTAGGGCCGTATCCTATAATTCACCCCTCCACTTT.

This clone has only a few counts. The gene calls are TRBV19 and TRBJ2-7, with 9 bases matching TRBD1. The CDR3 runs to 14 residues. Looked up from germline, CDR1 is LNHDA and CDR2 is SQIVND (reference sequence). V was pared by 5 bases and J by 2 bases, with 4 bases of the junction left unmatched. CDR3 sequence: CASSVGQGAYEQYF. CDR3 bases: TGTGCCAGTAGTGTGGGACAGGGCGCCTACGAGCAGTACTTC. The variable domain in full, with the rest retrieved from reference TRBV19 and TRBJ2-7, is DGGITQSPKYLFRKEGQNVTLSCEQNLNHDAMYWYRQDPGQGLRLIYYSQIVNDFQKGDIAEGYSVSREKKESFPLTVTSAQKNPTAFYLCASSVGQGAYEQYFGPGTRLTVT.

The V and J genes are TRBV13 and TRBJ2-2; D is unresolved. V dropped 0 bases and J dropped 1 base, with 9 bases sitting between them. There are 16 residues in the CDR3. CDR1 and CDR2 from the germline V gene are PRHDT and FYEKMQ (reference sequence). CDR3 sequence reads: CASSLGVAENTGELFF. CDR3 DNA sequence: TGTGCCAGCAGCTTAGGGGTCGCAGAGAACACCGGGGAGCTGTTTTTT.

This clone was observed a handful of times. The J gene is TRBJ2-1, the V gene TRBV5-1, with 8 nucleotides matching TRBD2. This CDR3 is 15 amino acids long. The junction had 9 bases not matched to a gene; V was cut back by 3 bases and J by 7 bases. The germline V gene has CDR1 SGHRS and CDR2 YFSETQ. CDR3 in DNA: TGCGCCAGCAGCTGGTATAGCGGGGACGATAATGAGCAGTTCTTC. This encodes CASSWYSGDDNEQFF.

V usage is TRBV10-2 and J usage is TRBJ1-2, with TRBD1 matching 7 bases. The junction had 0 bases not matched to a gene; V was cut back by 2 bases and J by 6 bases. The CDR3 runs to 12 residues. Germline V gene sequence: CDR1 WSHSY, CDR2 SAAADI. CDR3: CASSEDRDGYTF. As DNA, the CDR3 is TGCGCCAGCAGTGAGGACAGGGATGGCTACACCTTC.

The rearrangement joins TRBV4-1 to TRBJ2-1; D remains unclear. The CDR3 is 13 amino acids. Trimming cost V 2 bases and J 7 bases, with 9 bases left between them. CDR1 MGHRA and CDR2 YSYEKL come from the germline V gene. CDR3: CASSQSNGNEQFF. The CDR3 nucleotides read TGCGCCAGCAGCCAATCTAACGGGAATGAGCAGTTCTTC.

The table lists this clone with a count of one. The sample holds other DNA sequences that translate to the same CDR3. The rearrangement uses TRBV27 and TRBJ1-5; D uncertain. From germline, CDR1 is MNHEY and CDR2 SMNVEV (reference sequence). Trimming shortened V by 6 bases and J by 2 bases, and 8 bases separated the two germline ends. This CDR3 has 13 residues. DNA of the CDR3: TGTGCCAGCAGCTCGGGAGGCAATCAGCCCCAGCATTTT. Encoded protein: CASSSGGNQPQHF.

This clone was observed a handful of times. The chain is built from TRBV9 and TRBJ2-1; 8 bases agree with TRBD2. V lost 4 bases, J lost 8 bases, and 11 bases stayed unmatched. Germline V gene sequence: CDR1 SGDLS, CDR2 YYNGEE. The CDR3 contains 15 residues. The CDR3 nucleotides are TGTGCCAGCAGCCCCGCCGGGGGGGGTTACCATGAGCAGTTCTTC. It specifies CASSPAGGGYHEQFF. Complete variable domain (other parts from reference TRBV9 and TRBJ2-1): DSGVTQTPKHLITATGQRVTLRCSPRSGDLSVYWYQQSLDQGLQFLIQYYNGEERAKGNILERFSAQQFPDLHSELNLSSLELGDSALYFCASSPAGGGYHEQFFGPGTRLTVL.